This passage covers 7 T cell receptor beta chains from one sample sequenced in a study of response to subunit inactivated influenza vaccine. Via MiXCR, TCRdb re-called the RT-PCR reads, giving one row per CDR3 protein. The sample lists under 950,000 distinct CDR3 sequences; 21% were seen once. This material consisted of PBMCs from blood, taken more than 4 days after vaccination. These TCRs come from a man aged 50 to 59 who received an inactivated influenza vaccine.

CDR3 in amino acids: CASAYTSLLARNEQFF. The CDR3 region has the DNA TGTGCTAGTGCCTACACTTCCCTGCTAGCGCGCAATGAGCAGTTCTTC. The J gene is TRBJ2-1, the V gene TRBV12-5; TRBD2 is a possible D gene (6 bases). The V gene's germline CDR1 is LGHNT and CDR2 FRNRAP. The CDR3 covers 16 residues. V was shortened by 7 bases and J by 6 bases, with 22 bases between the two germline ends.

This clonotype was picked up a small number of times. The CDR3 DNA sequence: TGCGCCAGCAGCGCACAGACGACAGGGATAAACATTCAGTACTTC. Residues: CASSAQTTGINIQYF. This rearrangement joins TRBV5-1 to TRBJ2-4; 7 nucleotides match TRBD1. The CDR3 is 15 amino acids. Germline values: CDR1 SGHRS, CDR2 YFSETQ. The junction had 10 bases not matched to a gene; V was cut back by 4 bases and J by 6 bases.

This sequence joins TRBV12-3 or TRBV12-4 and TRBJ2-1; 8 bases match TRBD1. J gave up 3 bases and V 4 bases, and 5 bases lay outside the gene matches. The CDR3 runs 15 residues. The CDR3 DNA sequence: TGTGCCAGCAGTTCGGACAGGGACTTCTACAATGAGCAGTTCTTC. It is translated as CASSSDRDFYNEQFF.

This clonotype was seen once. CDR3 sequence: CASSGTTAYEQYF. In nucleotides, the CDR3 is TGTGCCAGCAGCGGGACGACAGCCTACGAGCAGTACTTC. This rearrangement joins TRBV9 to TRBJ2-7, with D tentatively TRBD1 (5 bases). The V end was cut by 3 bases, the J end by 2 bases, with 9 bases between. This CDR3 spans 13 amino acids. Per germline, CDR1 SGDLS and CDR2 YYNGEE.

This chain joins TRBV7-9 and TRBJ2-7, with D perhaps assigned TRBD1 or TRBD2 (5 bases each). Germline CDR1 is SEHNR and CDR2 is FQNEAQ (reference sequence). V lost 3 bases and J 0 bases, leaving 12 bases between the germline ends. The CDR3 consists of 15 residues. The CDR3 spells CASSFGTAYSYEQYF. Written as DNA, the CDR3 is TGTGCCAGCAGCTTCGGGACGGCGTACTCCTACGAGCAGTACTTC.

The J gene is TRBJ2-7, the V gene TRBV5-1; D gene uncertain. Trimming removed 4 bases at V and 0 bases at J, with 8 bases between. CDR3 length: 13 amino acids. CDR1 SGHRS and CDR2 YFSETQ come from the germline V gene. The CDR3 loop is CASSPRISYEQYF. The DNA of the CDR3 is TGCGCCAGCAGCCCTCGAATCTCCTACGAGCAGTACTTC.

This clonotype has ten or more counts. CDR3 sequence (DNA): TGTGCCAGCAGTTACGATCGGGCAGGAACCGACACAGATACGCAGTATTTT. Translated: CASSYDRAGTDTDTQYF. The chain is built from TRBV6-5 and TRBJ2-3; the D is unclear. This CDR3 spans 17 amino acids. V gave up 2 bases and J gave up 2 bases, with 17 bases separating them. Germline assignment: CDR1 MNHEY and CDR2 SVGAGI.